Below, 20 T cell receptor beta chains from the same sample are listed, as sequenced in a study of CD8 T cells in ankylosing spondylitis. TCRdb re-analysed the 5' RACE reads in MiXCR, keeping a single row per CDR3 protein. The data contain more than 200,000 distinct CDR3 sequences, 20% to 30% of them singletons. The material sequenced was blood, either unsorted or a sorted T cell fraction (not recorded which). These receptors came from a male donor with ankylosing spondylitis or in good health (not recorded which).

This clonotype has ten or more counts. The rearrangement links TRBV29-1 to TRBJ2-7; a weak D match, TRBD1 (5 bases). There are 13 residues in the CDR3. Germline V gives CDR1 SQVTM, CDR2 ANQGSEA. V was shortened by 4 bases and J by 1 base, with 11 bases between the two germline ends. The CDR3, as DNA: TGCAGCGTTGGTGTAGGGGTTTCCTACGAGCAGTACTTC. Its protein product is CSVGVGVSYEQYF.

This chain links TRBV6-1 with TRBJ2-5; 9 nucleotides agree with TRBD1. The trim removed 5 bases at V and 7 bases at J, leaving 5 bases unmatched. Germline lookup yields CDR1 MNHNS and CDR2 SASEGT. The CDR3 runs to 13 residues. In DNA form, the CDR3 reads TGTGCCAGCAGTCCCGACAGGGGGTGGACCCAGTACTTC. Translated, it gives CASSPDRGWTQYF.

This clonotype was recorded a few times. The chain is built from TRBV20-1 and TRBJ1-5; the D gene is possibly TRBD1 (5 bases). The CDR3 is made up of 12 amino acids. Trimming took off 3 bases at V and 6 bases at J, with 9 bases between the two ends. CDR1 is DFQATT and CDR2 is SNEGSKA in the germline V gene (reference sequence). The CDR3 region is CSARGQIQPQHF. The CDR3 coding sequence is TGCAGTGCTAGGGGGCAGATTCAGCCCCAGCATTTT.

This rearrangement joins TRBV20-1 to TRBJ2-5; 16 positions agree with TRBD2. CDR1 and CDR2 from the germline V gene are DFQATT and SNEGSKA (reference sequence). Trimming took 6 bases from V and 2 from J; bases not matched to a gene: 6. The length of the CDR3 is 16 residues. CDR3 residues: CSARPGLAGGQETQYF. CDR3 nucleotide sequence: TGCAGTGCCCGACCGGGACTAGCGGGGGGGCAAGAGACCCAGTACTTC.

The V gene is TRBV7-9, the J gene TRBJ2-7; no firm D call. With 2 bases removed from V and 7 bases from J, the gap between germline ends came to 6 bases. The CDR3 runs 11 residues. CDR1 and CDR2 from the germline V gene are SEHNR and FQNEAQ (reference sequence). The CDR3 nucleotides read TGTGCCAGCAGCTTATTTGGTGAGCAGTACTTC. Translation gives CASSLFGEQYF.

This clonotype was counted at least ten times. This chain uses TRBV4-1 with TRBJ2-7, with unresolved D. CDR1 is MGHRA and CDR2 is YSYEKL in the germline V gene. This CDR3 spans 15 amino acids. V was cut by 0 bases and J by 1 base, with 10 bases left in between. The CDR3 DNA follows: TGCGCCAGCAGCCAAGAAGGGCATTTTTCCTACGAGCAGTACTTC. Its protein product is CASSQEGHFSYEQYF.

This chain joins TRBV3-1 and TRBJ1-6; D is perhaps TRBD1 (5 bases). The germline V gene has CDR1 LGHDT and CDR2 YNNKEL (reference sequence). V was clipped by 6 bases and J by 8 bases, with 11 bases between them. The CDR3 is made up of 13 amino acids. CDR3 DNA sequence: TGTGCCAGCAGATACAGGAAGGATTCACCCCTCCACTTT. Protein sequence: CASRYRKDSPLHF.

This clonotype has a handful of counts. The genes are TRBV30 and TRBJ1-1, with D maybe TRBD1 (6 bases). This CDR3 is 11 amino acids long. The V end lost 3 bases, the J end lost 8 bases, and 10 bases lay between the germline ends. Germline CDR1 is GTSNPN and CDR2 is SVGIG (reference sequence). For the CDR3, the DNA is TGTGCCTGGAGCGACAGGCGAGAAGCTTTCTTT. This translates into CAWSDRREAFF. The variable domain in full, completed from reference TRBV30 and TRBJ1-1, reads SQTIHQWPATLVQPVGSPLSLECTVEGTSNPNLYWYRQAAGRGLQLLFYSVGIGQISSEVPQNLSASRPQDRQFILSSKKLLLSDSGFYLCAWSDRREAFFGQGTRLTVV.

This clonotype was seen ten or more times. The chain recombines TRBV5-1 with TRBJ2-2, with 10 bases that match TRBD1. Germline V lookup: CDR1 SGHRS, CDR2 YFSETQ. V shed 0 bases, J shed 0 bases, and the junction held 5 bases outside the gene matches. This CDR3 has 18 residues. CDR3 loop: CASSLVGQGFANTGELFF. The CDR3 nucleotides read TGCGCCAGCAGCTTGGTGGGACAGGGGTTCGCGAACACCGGGGAGCTGTTTTTT. Together with reference TRBV5-1 and TRBJ2-2, the CDR3 gives the full variable domain: KAGVTQTPRYLIKTRGQQVTLSCSPISGHRSVSWYQQTPGQGLQFLFEYFSETQRNKGNFPGRFSGRQFSNSRSEMNVSTLELGDSALYLCASSLVGQGFANTGELFFGEGSRLTVL.

There are a few counts of this clonotype. J is TRBJ2-4 and V is TRBV20-1; TRBD2 agrees at 9 bases. V was clipped by 3 bases and J by 2 bases; unmatched bases: 5. CDR3 size: 15 residues. Germline CDR1 DFQATT, CDR2 SNEGSKA (reference sequence). The CDR3 sequence: CSASGGGGPKNIQYF. CDR3 coding DNA: TGCAGTGCTAGTGGCGGGGGGGGGCCCAAAAACATTCAGTACTTC.

The chain joins TRBV20-1 to TRBJ2-7, with D possibly TRBD1 on 6 matching bases. There are 12 residues in the CDR3. V lost 4 bases, J lost 9 bases, and 16 bases lay in between. Per germline, CDR1 DFQATT and CDR2 SNEGSKA (reference sequence). The CDR3 region has the DNA TGCAGTGCTACTGACAGGAGTTCCCCGCAGTACTTC. Its protein is CSATDRSSPQYF.

The rearrangement uses TRBV28 and TRBJ1-1, with D uncertain. Germline V gives CDR1 MDHEN, CDR2 SYDVKM. The CDR3 is 14 residues long. Trimming took 8 bases from V and 1 from J, leaving 14 bases between them. For the CDR3, the DNA is TGTGCCAGCTACGCGGGGTCTGCGAACACTGAAGCTTTCTTT. Amino acids: CASYAGSANTEAFF. The full variable domain, completed using reference TRBV28 and TRBJ1-1, is DVKVTQSSRYLVKRTGEKVFLECVQDMDHENMFWYRQDPGLGLRLIYFSYDVKMKEKGDIPEGYSVSREKKERFSLILESASTNQTSMYLCASYAGSANTEAFFGQGTRLTVV.

V usage is TRBV3-1 and J usage is TRBJ2-7; D call uncertain. V lost 1 base and J 7 bases, leaving 17 bases between the germline ends. The CDR3 spans 15 residues. Germline V gene lookup returns CDR1 LGHDT and CDR2 YNNKEL (reference sequence). CDR3 residues: CASSQGPRQADEQYF. As DNA, the CDR3 is TGTGCCAGCAGCCAAGGGCCTCGCCAGGCGGATGAGCAGTACTTC.

This sequence joins TRBV20-1 and TRBJ2-7; possibly TRBD2 for D (6 bases). V was cut by 6 bases and J by 0 bases, with 15 bases left in between. The CDR3 runs to 14 residues. In germline, CDR1 is DFQATT, CDR2 SNEGSKA (reference sequence). In nucleotides, the CDR3 is TGCAGTGCCCGGTCGGAGGGGCTCTCCTACGAGCAGTACTTC. This encodes CSARSEGLSYEQYF.

This clonotype has more than one count but fewer than ten. The chain recombines TRBV5-1 with TRBJ2-6; perhaps TRBD2 as D (7 bases). The length of the CDR3 is 16 residues. V lost 4 bases and J lost 2, with 13 bases in between. CDR1 SGHRS and CDR2 YFSETQ come from the germline V gene. The CDR3, as DNA: TGCGCCAGCAGCCAGGGAGGGACACCTGGGGCCAACGTCCTGACTTTC. Translated: CASSQGGTPGANVLTF.

This sequence joins TRBV12-3 or TRBV12-4 and TRBJ2-5; no clear D gene. V lost 6 bases and J lost 5, with 16 bases in between. This CDR3 is built from 14 residues. CDR3 bases: TGTGCCAGCAGGCAAAGAGAGGCCCGGGAGACCCAGTACTTC. Its translation is CASRQREARETQYF.

The chain combines TRBV6-1 with TRBJ2-5, with 8 bases identical to TRBD2. CDR3 length: 15 residues. Germline V gene data show CDR1 as MNHNS and CDR2 as SASEGT. The V and J ends lost 4 bases and 5 bases, in that order; junction bases with no gene match: 9. The CDR3 sequence: CASSGSGAFGETQYF. CDR3 in DNA: TGTGCCAGCAGTGGTAGCGGGGCGTTCGGGGAGACCCAGTACTTC.

This clonotype occurred many times. V usage is TRBV2 and J usage is TRBJ2-2; either TRBD1 or TRBD2 may supply D (5 bases each). CDR1 and CDR2 (germline): SNHLY, FYNNEI. V gave up 7 bases and J gave up 5 bases, with 26 bases separating them. CDR3 size: 18 residues. The CDR3 reads CASIAPNIAGTGTGELFF. The CDR3 DNA reads as TGTGCCAGCATCGCGCCTAATATTGCCGGGACGGGGACCGGGGAGCTGTTTTTT.

At least ten counts were recorded for this clonotype. The rearrangement uses TRBV11-2 and TRBJ2-1; 9 positions match TRBD2. The CDR3 has 16 amino acids. V lost 5 bases to trimming and J lost 4 bases; unmatched junction nucleotides: 9. The germline CDR1 and CDR2 sequences are SGHAT and FQNNGV. DNA of the CDR3: TGTGCCAGCAGCCCCTTCGGGCTAGCGGGGTACAATGAGCAGTTCTTC. It is translated as CASSPFGLAGYNEQFF.

The chain uses TRBV12-3 or TRBV12-4 and TRBJ2-1; D uncertain. The CDR3 consists of 14 residues. V was clipped by 5 bases and J by 8 bases, with 16 bases between them. The CDR3 is CASSVMGLGDEQFF. The CDR3 DNA sequence: TGTGCCAGCAGTGTTATGGGTCTAGGTGATGAGCAGTTCTTC.